This T cell receptor (beta chain) is from a study of T cell responses to AZD1222 COVID-19 vaccine. Sequencing used immunoSEQ multiplex PCR; TCRdb keeps in-frame clones, though not all of them. This sample has 150,000 to 200,000 clones, with around nine tenths found just once. General observations from the study: Reportedly, nearly half the spike-specific TCRs target unmutated variant regions. Baseline serostatus was positive in only a handful of AZD1222 recipients.

V lost 4 bases and J lost 6; bases outside the gene matches: 5. Looked up from germline, CDR1 is SGDLS and CDR2 is YYNGEE. The CDR3 totals 15 residues. As for this clone: The antigen remains unidentified.

This chain joins TRBV9 and TRBJ1-4; 11 positions agree with TRBD1. This clonotype originated in an adult who received the MenACWY meningococcal vaccine as a control. The sample was peripheral blood, taken 28 days after the second dose of the MenACWY control vaccine. The CDR3 here is CASSPGTGGDEKLFF. CDR3 nucleotide sequence: TGTGCCAGCAGCCCTGGGACAGGGGGAGATGAAAAACTGTTTTTT.